The 7 T cell receptor beta chains below come from one sample, sequenced in a study of identifying expanded T cells in peripheral blood. Clones were read by immunoSEQ multiplex PCR, and TCRdb kept only the in-frame ones, dropping some. Altogether approximately 57,000 clones are present, around 90% being singletons, with the ten largest covering about 3.8%. What was sequenced was blood. These TCRs come from a person aged 18-70 years in good health.

This chain uses TRBV28 with TRBJ2-3; 11 bases line up with TRBD2. Germline V gene lookup returns CDR1 MDHEN and CDR2 SYDVKM. After removal of 4 bases from V and 6 bases from J, the junction contained 9 bases not matched to a gene. The CDR3 spans 16 residues. This chain's CDR3 is CASSSLAGVQGDTQYF. The CDR3 DNA reads as TGTGCCAGCAGTTCACTAGCGGGAGTTCAGGGCGATACGCAGTATTTT.

The gene calls are TRBV7-2 and TRBJ2-1, with 9 positions matching TRBD2. Germline loops: CDR1 SGHTA, CDR2 FQGNSA. V gave up 4 bases and J gave up 3 bases; unmatched junction bases: 10. This CDR3 spans 17 amino acids. The CDR3: CASSWRPSGGFYNEQFF. In DNA, the CDR3 is TGTGCCAGCAGCTGGCGGCCCAGCGGGGGGTTCTACAATGAGCAGTTCTTC.

This clone has more than one count but fewer than ten. V usage is TRBV14 and J usage is TRBJ2-7; TRBD2 matches at 7 bases. Germline V gives CDR1 SGHDN, CDR2 FVKESK. The CDR3 consists of 15 residues. V lost 1 base and J lost 1; bases outside the gene matches: 4. The CDR3 protein is CASSQVTGGSYEQYF. The DNA of the CDR3 is TGTGCCAGCAGCCAAGTTACGGGGGGTTCCTACGAGCAGTACTTC.

In its sample, this clone was seen a few times. The chain employs TRBV6-1 and TRBJ1-5; D gene uncertain. V was cut by 6 bases and J by 4 bases, with 10 bases left in between. Germline CDR1 and CDR2: MNHNS and SASEGT. The CDR3 runs 13 residues. CDR3 in DNA: TGTGCCAGCAGCCTCAACGGGAATCAGCCCCAGCATTTT. It translates to CASSLNGNQPQHF.

This sequence joins TRBV6-1 and TRBJ2-1; possibly TRBD2 for D (7 bases). Trimming removed 0 bases from V and 2 bases from J, with 11 bases in between. The CDR3 has 16 amino acids. Per the germline V gene, CDR1 is MNHNS and CDR2 is SASEGT. CDR3: CASSEAAGAAYNEQFF. CDR3 DNA sequence: TGTGCCAGCAGTGAAGCGGCGGGGGCCGCCTACAATGAGCAGTTCTTC.

The chain links TRBV7-6 to TRBJ2-7; 7 nucleotides line up with TRBD1. V lost 5 bases, J lost 1 base, and 5 bases stayed unmatched. There are 14 residues in the CDR3. Per the germline V gene, CDR1 is SGHVS and CDR2 is FNYEAQ. The CDR3 is CASSLRDRSYEQYF. Here the CDR3 DNA reads TGTGCCAGCAGCCTCCGGGACAGATCCTACGAGCAGTACTTC.

V usage is TRBV5-1 and J usage is TRBJ1-6; TRBD1 is a possible D gene (6 bases). In germline, CDR1 is SGHRS, CDR2 YFSETQ. The V end lost 4 bases, the J end lost 6 bases, and 11 bases lay between the germline ends. This CDR3 spans 14 amino acids. This CDR3 is CASSTTGTNSPLHF. In DNA, the CDR3 is TGCGCCAGCAGCACTACAGGGACTAATTCACCCCTCCACTTT.